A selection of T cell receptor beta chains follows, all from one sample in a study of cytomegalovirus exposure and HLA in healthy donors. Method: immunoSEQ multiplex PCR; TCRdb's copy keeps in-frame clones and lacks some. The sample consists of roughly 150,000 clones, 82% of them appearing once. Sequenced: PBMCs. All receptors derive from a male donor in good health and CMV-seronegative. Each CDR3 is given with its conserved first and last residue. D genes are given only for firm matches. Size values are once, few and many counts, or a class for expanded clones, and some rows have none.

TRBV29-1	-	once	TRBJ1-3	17	CSVEDGPGAASGNTIYF	TGCAGCGTTGAAGATGGCCCGGGAGCAGCTTCTGGAAACACCATATATTTT
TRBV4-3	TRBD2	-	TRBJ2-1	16	CASSPSMTSGINEQFF	TGCGCCAGCAGCCCTTCAATGACTAGCGGGATTAATGAGCAGTTCTTC
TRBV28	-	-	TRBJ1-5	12	CASAIRGQPQHF	TGTGCCAGCGCAATCAGGGGACAGCCCCAGCATTTT
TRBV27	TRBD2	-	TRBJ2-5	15	CASSLISGSLETQYF	TGTGCCAGCAGTTTAATTAGCGGGAGTCTGGAGACCCAGTACTTC
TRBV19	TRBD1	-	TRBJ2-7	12	CASSTTGLEQYF	TGTGCCAGTAGTACGACAGGGCTCGAGCAGTACTTC
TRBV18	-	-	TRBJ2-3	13	CASSPANTDTQYF	TGTGCCAGCTCACCTGCTAACACAGATACGCAGTATTTT
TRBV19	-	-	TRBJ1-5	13	CASRVMGNQPQHF	TGTGCCAGTCGGGTTATGGGCAATCAGCCCCAGCATTTT
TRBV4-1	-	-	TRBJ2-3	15	CASSQDQASTDTQYF	TGCGCCAGCAGCCAAGATCAGGCTAGCACAGATACGCAGTATTTT
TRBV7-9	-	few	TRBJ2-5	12	CSSSEGGETQYF	TGTTCCAGCAGCGAGGGGGGGGAGACCCAGTACTTC
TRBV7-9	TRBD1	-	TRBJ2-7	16	CASSSTGDREVYEQYF	TGTGCCAGCAGCTCCACGGGGGACAGGGAGGTCTACGAGCAGTACTTC
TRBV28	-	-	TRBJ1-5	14	CASSLGTGYQPQHF	TGTGCCAGCAGTTTGGGTACAGGGTATCAGCCCCAGCATTTT
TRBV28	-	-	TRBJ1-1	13	CASSSHLNTEAFF	TGTGCCAGCAGTTCCCACTTGAACACTGAAGCTTTCTTT
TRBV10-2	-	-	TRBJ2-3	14	CASSGAGLTDTQYF	TGCGCCAGCAGTGGCGCGGGTCTCACAGATACGCAGTATTTT
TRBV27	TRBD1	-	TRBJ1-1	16	CASSFLTGGGFTEAFF	TGTGCCAGCAGTTTTCTGACAGGGGGCGGGTTCACTGAAGCTTTCTTT
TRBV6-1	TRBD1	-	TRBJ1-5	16	CASSEETGFSNQPQHF	TGTGCCAGCAGTGAGGAGACAGGGTTTAGCAATCAGCCCCAGCATTTT
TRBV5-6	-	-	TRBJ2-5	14	CASSLARGQETQYF	TGTGCCAGCAGCTTGGCACGGGGTCAAGAGACCCAGTACTTC
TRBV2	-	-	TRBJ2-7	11	CASSDTYEQYF	TGTGCCAGCAGTGATACCTACGAGCAGTACTTC
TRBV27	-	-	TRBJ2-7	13	CASSLAGGYEQYF	TGTGCCAGCAGTTTGGCAGGAGGCTACGAGCAGTACTTC
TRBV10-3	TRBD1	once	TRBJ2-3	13	CAIRGQGAIFQYF	TGTGCCATCAGGGGACAGGGGGCAATTTTTCAGTATTTT
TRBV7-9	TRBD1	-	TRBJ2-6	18	CASSTRRQGHTGANVLTF	TGTGCCAGCAGCACCCGTCGACAGGGGCACACTGGGGCCAACGTCCTGACTTTC
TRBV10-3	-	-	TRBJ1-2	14	CAISAGGAPDGYTF	TGTGCCATCAGTGCCGGAGGGGCTCCTGATGGCTACACCTTC
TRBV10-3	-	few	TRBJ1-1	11	CAIQGNTEAFF	TGTGCCATCCAGGGGAACACTGAAGCTTTCTTT
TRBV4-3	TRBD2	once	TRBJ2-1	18	CASSFRTSGRSSYNEQFF	TGCGCCAGCAGCTTTCGGACTAGCGGGAGGTCCTCCTACAATGAGCAGTTCTTC
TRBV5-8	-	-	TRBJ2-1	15	CASSLTLGLFNEQFF	TGTGCCAGCAGCTTAACCCTGGGCTTGTTCAATGAGCAGTTCTTC
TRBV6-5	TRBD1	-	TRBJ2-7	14	CASRLGQGTGEQYF	TGTGCCAGCAGACTTGGACAGGGGACGGGGGAGCAGTACTTC
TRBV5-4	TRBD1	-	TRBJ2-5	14	CASTNRGREETQYF	TGTGCCAGCACTAACAGGGGCAGGGAAGAGACCCAGTACTTC
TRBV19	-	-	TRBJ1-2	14	CASSMYQGIYGYTF	TGTGCCAGTAGTATGTACCAGGGGATCTATGGCTACACCTTC
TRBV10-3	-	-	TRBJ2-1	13	CAISDAGLREQFF	TGTGCCATCAGTGATGCGGGGTTACGGGAGCAGTTCTTC
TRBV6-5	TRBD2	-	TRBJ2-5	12	CASGSTGGTQYF	TGTGCCAGCGGCTCTACGGGGGGGACCCAGTACTTC
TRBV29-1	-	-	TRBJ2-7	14	CSVAHSFLSYEQYF	TGCAGCGTCGCCCACTCGTTCTTATCCTACGAGCAGTACTTC
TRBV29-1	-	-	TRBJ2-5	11	CSVARQETQYF	TGCAGCGTTGCCAGACAAGAGACCCAGTACTTC
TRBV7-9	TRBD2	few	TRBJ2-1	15	CASSFWGLAGNEQFF	TGTGCCAGCAGCTTTTGGGGACTAGCGGGCAATGAGCAGTTCTTC
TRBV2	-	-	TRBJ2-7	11	CASRDSYEQYF	TGTGCCAGCAGGGACAGTTACGAGCAGTACTTC
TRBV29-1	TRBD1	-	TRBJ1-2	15	CSVGGGQGGNYGYTF	TGCAGCGTTGGAGGAGGACAGGGAGGAAACTATGGCTACACCTTC
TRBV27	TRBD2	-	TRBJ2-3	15	CASQVAGGWTDTQYF	TGTGCCAGCCAGGTGGCGGGGGGGTGGACAGATACGCAGTATTTT
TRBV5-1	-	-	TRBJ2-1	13	CASSAPASYEQFF	TGCGCCAGCAGCGCCCCCGCGTCCTATGAGCAGTTCTTC
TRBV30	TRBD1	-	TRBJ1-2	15	CAWSDPGTVIYGYTF	TGTGCCTGGAGTGATCCCGGGACAGTTATCTATGGCTACACCTTC
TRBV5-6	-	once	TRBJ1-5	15	CASSAATGPGQPQHF	TGTGCCAGCAGCGCAGCCACAGGGCCAGGTCAGCCCCAGCATTTT
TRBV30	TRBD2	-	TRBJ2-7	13	CAGRLAGGYEQYF	TGTGCCGGCCGACTAGCGGGAGGCTACGAGCAGTACTTC
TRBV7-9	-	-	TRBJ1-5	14	CASSYSTGNQPQHF	TGTGCCAGCAGCTACTCGACAGGTAATCAGCCCCAGCATTTT
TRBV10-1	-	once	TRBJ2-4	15	CASSDGGLAKNIQYF	TGCGCCAGCAGTGACGGGGGATTGGCCAAAAACATTCAGTACTTC
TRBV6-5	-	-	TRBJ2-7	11	CASSYSHEQYF	TGTGCCAGCAGTTACTCCCACGAGCAGTACTTC
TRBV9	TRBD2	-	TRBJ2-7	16	CANTAGRTGGPYEQYF	TGTGCCAACACTGCGGGTCGGACGGGAGGACCCTACGAGCAGTACTTC
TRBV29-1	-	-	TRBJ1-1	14	CSVATDYPNTEAFF	TGCAGCGTAGCTACAGATTATCCAAACACTGAAGCTTTCTTT
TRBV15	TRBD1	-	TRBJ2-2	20	CATSRGVLIDRGQNTGELFF	TGTGCCACCAGCAGAGGGGTTCTAATAGACAGGGGGCAGAACACCGGGGAGCTGTTTTTT